What follows describes a single T cell receptor beta chain. Measured with immunoSEQ multiplex PCR; TCRdb has only the in-frame clones, and not every one. Of around 110,000 clones listed, 75% to 90% are singletons. The sample belongs to a study of PD-L1 blockade in urothelial cancer. The germline V gene encodes CDR1 SGHNT and CDR2 YYREEE (reference sequence). The CDR3 contains 16 residues. V was clipped by 4 bases and J by 1 base; unmatched bases: 8. Described time point: peripheral blood 6 weeks after treatment start. The starting material was PBMCs, obtained around atezolizumab (anti-PD-L1) treatment. The V gene is TRBV5-4, the J gene TRBJ2-3; 8 nucleotides line up with TRBD2. This TCR came from a man aged 55 to 70 with urothelial cancer. CDR3 nucleotides: TGTGCCAGCAGCATTACTTTAGCGGGGCGCACAGATACGCAGTATTTT. This encodes CASSITLAGRTDTQYF.